This T cell receptor beta chain was recorded in a study of T cell changes during pregnancy in multiple sclerosis. Assay: immunoSEQ multiplex PCR; the TCRdb copy retains only in-frame clones and omits some. The table lists around 80,000 clones, 92% of them singletons. CDR1 is SGDLS, CDR2 YYNGEE, per germline. CDR3 length: 16 residues. Trimming removed 0 bases at V and 1 base at J, with 13 bases between. The sequences come from peripheral blood, collected before pregnancy. The clonotype originates from a female donor with multiple sclerosis, enrolled in a pregnancy study. The rearrangement uses TRBV9 and TRBJ1-1, with a weak D call TRBD1 (6 bases). Written as DNA, the CDR3 is TGTGCCAGCAGCGTAGTCGGGGAGGGGGGGAACACTGAAGCTTTCTTT. Translation gives CASSVVGEGGNTEAFF.